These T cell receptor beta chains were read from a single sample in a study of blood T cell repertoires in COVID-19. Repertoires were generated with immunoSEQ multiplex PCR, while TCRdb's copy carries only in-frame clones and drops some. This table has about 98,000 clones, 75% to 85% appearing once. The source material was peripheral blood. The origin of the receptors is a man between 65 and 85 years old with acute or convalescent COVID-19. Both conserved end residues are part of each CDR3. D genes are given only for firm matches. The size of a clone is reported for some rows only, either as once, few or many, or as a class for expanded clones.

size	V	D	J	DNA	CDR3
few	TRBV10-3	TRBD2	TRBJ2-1	TGTGCCATCAGTGAGGGGCAAGCGGGAGAGGATGAGCAGTTCTTC	CAISEGQAGEDEQFF
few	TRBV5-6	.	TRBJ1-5	TGTGCCAGCAGCTTAAACGCAGGGGTATCTTCACGGCCCCAGCATTTT	CASSLNAGVSSRPQHF
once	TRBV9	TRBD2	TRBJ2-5	TGTGCCAGCAGCGTAGCGGGAGGGCAAGAGACCCAGTACTTC	CASSVAGGQETQYF
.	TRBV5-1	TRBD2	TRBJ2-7	TGCGCCAGCAGCCTTGCCCCACTAGCGGGTCTGTCTAGGAGCTCCTACGAGCAGTACTTC	CASSLAPLAGLSRSSYEQYF
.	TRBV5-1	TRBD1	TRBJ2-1	TGCGCCAGCAGCTTGTACAGTATGGGACAGAATAACAATGAGCAGTTCTTC	CASSLYSMGQNNNEQFF
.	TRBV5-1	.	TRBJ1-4	TGCGCCAGCAGCCCCGGTCGGATGGAGGAAAAACTGTTTTTT	CASSPGRMEEKLFF
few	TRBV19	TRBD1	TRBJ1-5	TGTGCCAGTAGAAGTGACAGGGAAGGGCATCAGCCCCAGCATTTT	CASRSDREGHQPQHF
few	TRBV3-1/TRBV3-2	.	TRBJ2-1	TGTGCCAGCAGCCAAGATGCTACGAGGGGCCAGTGGGGGCCGATCAATGAGCAGTTCTTC	CASSQDATRGQWGPINEQFF
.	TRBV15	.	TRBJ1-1	TGTGCCACCAGCCTAACAGGGTACACTGAAGCTTTCTTT	CATSLTGYTEAFF
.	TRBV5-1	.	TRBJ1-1	TGCGCCAGCAGCTTTAATCAGGCGGGCACTGAAGCTTTCTTT	CASSFNQAGTEAFF
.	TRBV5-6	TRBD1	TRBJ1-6	TGTGCCAGCAGCTCGTCGGGACAGGGGGCAACCTATAATTCACCCCTCCACTTT	CASSSSGQGATYNSPLHF
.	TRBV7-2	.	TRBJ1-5	TGTGCCAGCAGCGCGAGAGGCAATCAGCCCCAGCATTTT	CASSARGNQPQHF
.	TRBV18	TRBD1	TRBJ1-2	TGTGCCAGCTCACCAGGACAGGGGGGCTATGGCTACACCTTC	CASSPGQGGYGYTF
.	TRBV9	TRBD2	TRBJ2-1	TGTGCCAGCAGCGTTACTAGCGGGAGTTACAATGAGCAGTTCTTC	CASSVTSGSYNEQFF
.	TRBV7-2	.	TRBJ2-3	TGTGCCAGCAGCTTCAGCGGTACGCAGTATTTT	CASSFSGTQYF
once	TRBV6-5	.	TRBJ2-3	TGTGCCAGCAGTTACGTGAGGGTGTCAGATACGCAGTATTTT	CASSYVRVSDTQYF
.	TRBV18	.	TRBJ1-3	TGTGCCAGCTCACCTCTACAGGACCCCTCTGGAAACACCATATATTTT	CASSPLQDPSGNTIYF
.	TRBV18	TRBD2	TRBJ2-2	TGTGCCAGCTCACCGACTAGCGGTCCCGGAGGTGGCGGGGAGCTGTTTTTT	CASSPTSGPGGGGELFF
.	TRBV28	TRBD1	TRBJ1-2	TGTGCCAGCAGTTTAAGTAAAGGGACAGGGTCCTATGGCTACACCTTC	CASSLSKGTGSYGYTF
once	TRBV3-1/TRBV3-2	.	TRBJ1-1	TGTGCCAGCAGCCCCCGGACAGACCTCACTGAAGCTTTCTTT	CASSPRTDLTEAFF
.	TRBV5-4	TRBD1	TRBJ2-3	TGCGTGCCAGCACCCCGCCTAGGACAGGGGGTAGATACGCAGTATTTT	CVPAPRLGQGVDTQYF
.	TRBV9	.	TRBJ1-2	TGTGCCAGCAGCCCGAGGACAGACACTGGCTACACCTTC	CASSPRTDTGYTF
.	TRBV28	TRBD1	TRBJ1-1	TGTGCCAGCAGTCCCCTACAGGGGCAGCTCCCCCGAGCTTTCTTT	CASSPLQGQLPRAFF
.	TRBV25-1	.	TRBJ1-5	TGTGCCAGCAGTGAAACCAGGGTCGGACAGCCCCAGCATTTT	CASSETRVGQPQHF
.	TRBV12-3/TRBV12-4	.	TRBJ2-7	TGTGCCAGCAGTCGGACAGCCTACGAGCAGTACTTC	CASSRTAYEQYF
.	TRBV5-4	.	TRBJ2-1	TGTGCCAGCAGCGTGGACACATCCTACAATGAGCAGTTCTTC	CASSVDTSYNEQFF
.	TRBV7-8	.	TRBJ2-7	TGTGCCAGCAGGGTCACGAGCTCCTACGAGCAGTACTTC	CASRVTSSYEQYF
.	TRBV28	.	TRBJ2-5	TGTGCCAGCAGTACCCTTCGGAGGGCGCAAGAGACCCAGTACTTC	CASSTLRRAQETQYF
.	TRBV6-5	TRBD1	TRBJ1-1	TGTGCCAGCACCCCGGACAGGGGTGACACTGAAGCTTTCTTT	CASTPDRGDTEAFF
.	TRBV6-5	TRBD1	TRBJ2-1	TGTGCCAGCAGGGGGACAGGGGGCTACAATGAGCAGTTCTTC	CASRGTGGYNEQFF
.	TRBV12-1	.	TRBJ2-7	TGTGCCAGCAGCTTTGCTCTGAGCGGGGAGGGCCCCTACGAGCAGTACTTC	CASSFALSGEGPYEQYF
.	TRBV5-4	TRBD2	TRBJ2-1	TGTGCCAGCAGCCCGGGGGGGGAGCGAGGTGAGCAGTTCTTC	CASSPGGERGEQFF
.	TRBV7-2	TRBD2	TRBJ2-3	TGTGCCAGCAGCCAGACCGGGACTAGCGGGAGGGCAGATACGCAGTATTTT	CASSQTGTSGRADTQYF
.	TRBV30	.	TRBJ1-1	TGTGCCTGGAGTGTAGACACGAACACTGAAGCTTTCTTT	CAWSVDTNTEAFF
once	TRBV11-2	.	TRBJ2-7	TGTGCCAGCAGCTTGCAGGGTCTATACTACGAGCAGTACTTC	CASSLQGLYYEQYF
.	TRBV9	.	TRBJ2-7	TGTGCCAGCAGCGTAGACGGGGTAACCTACGAGCAGTACTTC	CASSVDGVTYEQYF
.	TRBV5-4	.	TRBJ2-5	TGTGCCAGCAGCCGTGATCCGGGTAGCCAAGAGACCCAGTACTTC	CASSRDPGSQETQYF
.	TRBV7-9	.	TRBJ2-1	TGTGCCAGCAGCTCGTCAACTAGCATTACCTACAATGAGCAGTTCTTC	CASSSSTSITYNEQFF
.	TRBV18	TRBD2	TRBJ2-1	TGTGCCAGCTCACTCGGGACTAGCGGACACTACAATGAGCAGTTCTTC	CASSLGTSGHYNEQFF
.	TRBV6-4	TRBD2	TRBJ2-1	TGTGCCAGCAGTGTTTTTCAGACTAGCGGGACGAATGAGCAGTTCTTC	CASSVFQTSGTNEQFF
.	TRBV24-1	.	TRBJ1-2	TGTGCCACCAGTGACCCAGGGGTGGGCTATGGCTACACCTTC	CATSDPGVGYGYTF
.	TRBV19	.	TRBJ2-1	TGTGCCAGTAAGAGTAATCCGAGCTCCTACAATGAGCAGTTCTTC	CASKSNPSSYNEQFF
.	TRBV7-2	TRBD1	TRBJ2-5	TGTGCCAGCAGTCAAGGACAGGAGCAAGAGACCCAGTACTTC	CASSQGQEQETQYF
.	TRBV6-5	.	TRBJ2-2	TGTGCCAGCAGTTCCCTTCCCCCGAACACCGGGGAGCTGTTTTTT	CASSSLPPNTGELFF
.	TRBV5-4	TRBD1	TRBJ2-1	TGTGCCAGCAGCCCGCGGGACAGGGGATGGAATGAGCAGTTCTTC	CASSPRDRGWNEQFF
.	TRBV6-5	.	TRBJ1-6	TGTGCCAGCAGAAGCACAGGAAACATGCATTCACCCCTCCACTTT	CASRSTGNMHSPLHF
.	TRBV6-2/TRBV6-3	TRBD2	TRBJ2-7	TGTGCCAGCAGCGAGGGACTAGCGGGAGTCTTC	CASSEGLAGVF
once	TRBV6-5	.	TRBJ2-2	TGTGCCAGCAGCCCCGGGAGTTTGAACACCGGGGAGCTGTTTTTT	CASSPGSLNTGELFF